These T cell receptor beta chains were read from a single sample in a study of blood T cell repertoires in COVID-19. Here immunoSEQ multiplex PCR was the method, and the copy in TCRdb shows in-frame clones only, minus some. The sample carries around 120,000 clones, around 86% recorded once. Material: peripheral blood. These receptors all come from a man of 80 years or more with acute or convalescent COVID-19. The conserved cysteine and the conserved F or W are not part of the CDR3 here.

v_call	j_call	cdr3_aa
TRBV6-5	TRBJ1-5	ASRLDRVRPQH
TRBV30	TRBJ2-7	AWSRKRPSGEYEQY
TRBV24-1	TRBJ1-5	ATSEGQGRNQPQH
TRBV20-1	TRBJ2-4	SASPGQGAKNIQY
TRBV30	TRBJ2-1	AWSLVAGNSEQF
TRBV6-1	TRBJ1-4	ASSDTIQSEKLF
TRBV18	TRBJ2-7	ASSPPRGIRY
TRBV18	TRBJ1-5	ASSGGQGINQPQH
TRBV19	TRBJ2-7	ASSIKTGSPYEQY
TRBV7-2	TRBJ2-7	ASSLLARGSGYEQY
TRBV4-2	TRBJ2-7	ASSQAGVSEYEQY
TRBV2	TRBJ1-2	ASMGGNYGYT
TRBV4-1	TRBJ2-5	ASSPRTSGQETQY
TRBV19	TRBJ1-2	ASSTPDRGAVNYGYT